This paragraph reports one T cell receptor (beta chain). Which antigen it targets is not known. No per-base quality is available; no much larger clone lies one base away. This entry comes from a study of Ad26.COV2.S vaccination and SARS-CoV-2 variants (dated by TCRdb to the early 2020s). A note on the overall study: Vaccine-arm donors came from COV1001, a multicentre, randomized, double-blind, placebo-controlled phase I-IIa trial of Ad26.COV2.S in healthy adults. Dosing of Ad26.COV2.S was intramuscular, at either 5x10^10 or 1x10^11 viral particles, delivered as one shot or as two shots spaced 56 days apart. TCRbeta repertoire sequencing was used to assess the specificity and breadth of SARS-CoV-2-reactive T cell receptors after Ad26.COV2.S vaccination. A total of approximately 32 samples were included in the TCR-sequenced set, comprising around 19 Ad26.COV2.S vaccine recipients, 5 placebo recipients and 8 SARS-CoV-2 convalescent individuals. Trial participants were randomized into five groups of five: low-dose or high-dose Ad26.COV2.S given once or twice, or placebo on both occasions. Investigators remained blinded to trial group allocation during experiments and outcome assessment. The paper's findings and limits, for the study overall: Substantial breadth of spike-specific CD8+ and CD4+ T cell responses was reported after vaccination. The study was not powered to compare responses between vaccine doses or regimens. Ad26.COV2.S recipients had higher spike-specific TCR breadth than placebo recipients (P = 0.0014). Comparable non-spike TCR breadth was observed between vaccine and placebo recipients, consistent with only spike being contained in the vaccine. According to the authors, total T cell responses may have been underestimated by the TCR breadth and depth analyses.

The immunoSEQ Assay was the method used to sequence TCRbeta CDR3 regions. After extraction, genomic DNA underwent amplification by bias-controlled multiplex PCR, followed by high-throughput sequencing. From the authors' description of their analysis: To quantify the absolute abundance of each unique TCRbeta CDR3 region, sequences were collapsed and filtered. Usable DNA was measured by amplifying reference genes present in all nucleated cells, and TCRbeta template counts were normalized to that usable DNA to estimate T cell fraction. Repertoire TCRs were annotated as SARS-CoV-2-specific by exact matching of V gene, CDR3 amino acid sequence and J gene to a known reactive TCR set. The reference SARS-CoV-2 TCR set was derived from MIRA and filtered for enrichment in COVID-19-positive ImmuneCODE repertoires, a step that removed public or cross-reactive TCRs. Using the MIRA antigens, annotated TCRs were further analysed by specific ORF or by position within an ORF. Breadth was defined as the number of annotated unique rearrangements divided by the total number of unique productive rearrangements, and depth was defined as the summed frequency of the annotated unique rearrangements. TCR breadth was compared between groups using two-sided Wilcoxon rank-sum tests. TCRdb took this table from immuneACCESS and kept in-frame rearrangements with V and J called. Such tables lack part of the clones; where checked against another copy, unresolved V genes explain under half of the gap, and the rest is unexplained. V, J and clone size reflect that table, while D and trimming were determined from the DNA. For this sample there are 360,000 or so clones; about 88% appear just once. The top ten clones comprise over 1.5% of the sample.

Taken with the paper, the label for treatment or condition translates to: about 20 received Ad26.COV2.S at low or high dose, single or two shots; roughly 5 received placebo; per-sample allocation not given. For vaccine and placebo recipients, repertoires were sequenced using samples collected on day 63 after the first injection. In Cohort 1b, 25 or so adults aged 18-55 years were enrolled at a single site in Boston, USA, between 29 July and 7 August 2020. As a vaccine, Ad26.COV2.S was a replication-incompetent adenovirus type 26 vector that expressed a prefusion-stabilized SARS-CoV-2 spike protein derived from the original Wuhan strain. CDR1 and CDR2 (SGHVS, FNYEAQ) derive from the germline V gene. Cut back by 5 bases and 0 bases, the V and J ends lie 14 bases apart. Counted from cysteine to phenylalanine, this CDR3 has 16 amino acids. Of the read, only the CDR3 DNA is kept; its 48 bases are in frame from base 1.

The origin of this receptor is a person aged 18-65 years who received the Ad26.COV2.S COVID-19 vaccine or a placebo. The rearranged chain carries TRBV7-6 and TRBJ1-5; matching of 6 bases hints at TRBD1 as the D gene. Here the sequenced sample was peripheral blood, taken in a trial of Ad26.COV2.S vaccine versus placebo. The CDR3 loop reads CASSPQTGNSNQPQHF. The nucleotides are TGTGCCAGCAGCCCACAGACAGGAAATAGCAATCAGCCCCAGCATTTT.